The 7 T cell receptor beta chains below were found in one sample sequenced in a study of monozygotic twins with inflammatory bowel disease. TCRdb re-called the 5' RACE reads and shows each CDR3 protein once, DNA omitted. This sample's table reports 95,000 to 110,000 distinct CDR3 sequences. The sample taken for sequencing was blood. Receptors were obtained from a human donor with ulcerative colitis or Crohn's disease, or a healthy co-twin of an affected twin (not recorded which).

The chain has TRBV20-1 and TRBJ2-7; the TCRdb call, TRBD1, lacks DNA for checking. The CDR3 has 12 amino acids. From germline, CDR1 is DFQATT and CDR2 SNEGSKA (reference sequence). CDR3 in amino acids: CSALSGRNEQYF.

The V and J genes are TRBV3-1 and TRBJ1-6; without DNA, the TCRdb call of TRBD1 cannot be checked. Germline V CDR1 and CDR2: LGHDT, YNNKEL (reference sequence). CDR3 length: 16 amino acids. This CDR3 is CASSRQLDSYNSPLHF.

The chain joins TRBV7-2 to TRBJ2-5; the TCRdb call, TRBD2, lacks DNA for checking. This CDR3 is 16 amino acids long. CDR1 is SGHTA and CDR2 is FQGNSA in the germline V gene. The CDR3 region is CASSLGGVAEKRSQYF. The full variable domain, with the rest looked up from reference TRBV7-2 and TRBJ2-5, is GAGVSQSPSNKVTEKGKDVELRCDPISGHTALYWYRQSLGQGLEFLIYFQGNSAPDKSGLPSDRFSAERTGGSVSTLTIQRTQQEDSAVYLCASSLGGVAEKRSQYFGPGTRLLVL.

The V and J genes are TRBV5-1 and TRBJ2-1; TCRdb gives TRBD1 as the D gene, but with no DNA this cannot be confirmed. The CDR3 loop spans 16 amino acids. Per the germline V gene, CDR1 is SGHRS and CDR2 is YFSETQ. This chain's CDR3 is CASSLPGGGSYNEQFF.

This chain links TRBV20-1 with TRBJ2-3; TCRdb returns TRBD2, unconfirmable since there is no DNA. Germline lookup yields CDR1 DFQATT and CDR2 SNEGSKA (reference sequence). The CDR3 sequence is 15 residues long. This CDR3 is CSARAGTSATDTQYF.

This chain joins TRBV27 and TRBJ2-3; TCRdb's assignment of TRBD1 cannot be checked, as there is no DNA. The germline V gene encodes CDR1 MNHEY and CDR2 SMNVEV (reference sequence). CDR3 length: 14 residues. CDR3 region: CASSLWGLSDTQYF.

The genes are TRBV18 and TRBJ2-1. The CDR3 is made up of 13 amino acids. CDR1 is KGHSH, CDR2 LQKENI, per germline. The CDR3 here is CASSPPALDEQFF.